This is a list of T cell receptor beta chains from one sample in a study of blood T cells in healthy people across ages. MiXCR, run by TCRdb on the 5' RACE reads, gives a single entry per CDR3 protein. Here the sample spans 1.5 million to 2 million distinct CDR3 sequences, about 50% being singletons. Sequencing was done on a sample of blood. The receptor set was obtained from a woman between 35 and 50 years old in good health. Both conserved end residues are part of each CDR3. D genes are given only for firm matches. Only part of the rows carry a size: once, few, many, or a class if the clone is expanded.

clone size,J gene,D gene,V gene,CDR3 protein,CDR3 DNA
.,TRBJ2-3,TRBD2,TRBV7-2,CASRLGASGAFTDTQYF,TGTGCCAGCAGATTAGGGGCTAGCGGGGCCTTTACAGATACGCAGTATTTT
.,TRBJ2-5,.,TRBV9,CASSVGWGNQETQYF,TGTGCCAGCAGCGTAGGCTGGGGGAACCAAGAGACCCAGTACTTC
.,TRBJ2-5,TRBD2,TRBV12-5,CASGLTASGAGQETQYF,TGTGCTAGTGGTTTGACCGCTAGCGGGGCCGGACAAGAGACCCAGTACTTC
.,TRBJ2-1,.,TRBV5-1,CASSVSTSYNEQFF,TGCGCCAGCAGCGTAAGTACTTCCTACAATGAGCAGTTCTTC
.,TRBJ1-2,.,TRBV7-6,CASSPQPQGYYGYTF,TGTGCCAGCAGCCCACAGCCGCAGGGTTACTATGGCTACACCTTC
.,TRBJ1-4,TRBD1,TRBV4-1,CASSQTGGAVTNEKLFF,TGCGCCAGCAGCCAAACAGGGGGGGCCGTAACTAATGAAAAACTGTTTTTT
.,TRBJ2-3,TRBD1,TRBV27,CASSFLGQGTGGTQYF,TGTGCCAGCAGTTTCCTTGGACAGGGCACTGGTGGTACGCAGTATTTT
.,TRBJ2-5,TRBD2,TRBV5-1,CASSSASGGNQETQYF,TGCGCCAGCAGCTCTGCTAGCGGGGGGAACCAAGAGACCCAGTACTTC
few,TRBJ2-1,.,TRBV12-3/TRBV12-4,CASRQAGVARNEQFF,TGTGCCAGCAGGCAAGCAGGGGTTGCAAGGAATGAGCAGTTCTTC
once,TRBJ2-1,TRBD1,TRBV27,CASSFGQGLETQFF,TGTGCCAGCAGTTTTGGACAGGGCTTAGAGACCCAGTTCTTC
few,TRBJ2-3,.,TRBV15,CATSSTSGGGSDTQYF,TGTGCCACCAGCAGCACAAGTGGAGGGGGCTCAGATACGCAGTATTTT
.,TRBJ2-5,.,TRBV20-1,CSARDPARSQETQYF,TGCAGTGCTAGAGATCCTGCCAGATCCCAAGAGACCCAGTACTTC
.,TRBJ1-6,.,TRBV4-3,CASSRDAAYNSPLHF,TGCGCCAGCAGCCGAGATGCTGCGTATAATTCACCCCTCCACTTT
.,TRBJ1-2,.,TRBV6-2/TRBV6-3,CASSTVLGYGYTF,TGTGCCAGCAGCACGGTGTTGGGATATGGCTACACCTTC
.,TRBJ2-5,.,TRBV5-1,CASSRDNQGSGETQYF,TGCGCCAGCAGCCGCGATAATCAGGGGTCCGGAGAGACCCAGTACTTC
.,TRBJ2-5,.,TRBV6-2/TRBV6-3,CASRTQDSRGETQYF,TGTGCCAGCAGAACCCAGGACTCCAGGGGAGAGACCCAGTACTTC
few,TRBJ2-5,TRBD2,TRBV29-1,CSVCPSGGETQYF,TGCAGCGTTTGTCCTAGCGGGGGTGAGACCCAGTACTTC
once,TRBJ1-5,.,TRBV25-1,CASSDFSDNQPQHF,TGTGCCAGCAGTGACTTTTCTGACAATCAGCCCCAGCATTTT
.,TRBJ2-7,.,TRBV7-9,CASSSSGTFAYEQYF,TGTGCCAGCAGCTCCTCCGGGACTTTCGCCTACGAGCAGTACTTC
once,TRBJ2-7,TRBD1,TRBV7-9,CASLGQSTYEQYF,TGTGCCAGCTTGGGACAGTCAACCTACGAGCAGTACTTC
.,TRBJ1-2,TRBD1,TRBV20-1,CSARLGATGHGYTF,TGCAGTGCTAGACTGGGGGCGACAGGGCATGGCTACACCTTC
.,TRBJ2-4,TRBD2,TRBV29-1,CSVLGGTSGGPRTRYF,TGCAGCGTACTAGGAGGGACTAGCGGGGGGCCGAGGACCCGGTACTTC
.,TRBJ2-2,TRBD1,TRBV27,CASSLLRGQGVGELFF,TGTGCCAGCAGTTTATTGAGGGGACAGGGCGTCGGGGAGCTGTTTTTT
few,TRBJ2-3,TRBD2,TRBV7-6,CASSESLAGGRDTQYF,TGTGCCAGCAGCGAATCACTAGCGGGGGGGAGAGATACGCAGTATTTT
.,TRBJ1-5,TRBD1,TRBV4-3,CASSQLQGAGQPQHF,TGCGCCAGCAGCCAGCTACAGGGGGCTGGTCAGCCCCAGCATTTT
.,TRBJ2-7,TRBD2,TRBV20-1,CSARMAGGLVYEQYF,TGCAGTGCTAGAATGGCGGGGGGGCTTGTTTACGAGCAGTACTTC
few,TRBJ2-1,TRBD2,TRBV29-1,CSVPGLAAAYNEQFF,TGCAGCGTCCCCGGACTAGCGGCAGCCTACAATGAGCAGTTCTTC
few,TRBJ2-4,.,TRBV6-2/TRBV6-3,CASRIRGENIQYF,TGTGCCAGCAGAATCAGGGGTGAAAACATTCAGTACTTC
.,TRBJ2-7,TRBD1,TRBV20-1,CSAIRTGVYVQYF,TGCAGTGCTATTCGGACAGGGGTATACGTGCAGTACTTC
.,TRBJ2-7,TRBD1,TRBV7-3,CASSLNRGRYNEQYF,TGTGCCAGCAGCTTAAATAGGGGGCGTTACAATGAGCAGTACTTC
.,TRBJ1-3,.,TRBV9,CASSARAGIYGNTIYF,TGTGCCAGCAGCGCCCGGGCGGGAATTTACGGAAACACCATATATTTT
.,TRBJ2-3,TRBD1,TRBV5-1,CASSANTGVSTDTQYF,TGCGCCAGCAGCGCCAATACAGGGGTTAGCACAGATACGCAGTATTTT
few,TRBJ2-5,.,TRBV5-1,CASRRDQETQYF,TGCGCCAGCAGACGAGACCAAGAGACCCAGTACTTC
.,TRBJ2-6,.,TRBV7-9,CASSLLTTPYSGANVLTF,TGTGCCAGCAGCTTATTGACGACACCCTACTCTGGGGCCAACGTCCTGACTTTC
.,TRBJ2-7,TRBD2,TRBV7-9,CASSPVGLAGVEQYF,TGTGCCAGCAGCCCAGTGGGACTAGCGGGGGTCGAGCAGTACTTC
.,TRBJ2-5,TRBD2,TRBV20-1,CSARGGGPQETQYF,TGCAGTGCTAGGGGCGGGGGGCCCCAAGAGACCCAGTACTTC
.,TRBJ2-5,.,TRBV5-1,CASSSGPPDNEQYF,TGCGCCAGCAGCTCAGGACCACCTGACAATGAGCAGTACTTC
.,TRBJ1-6,TRBD1,TRBV12-3/TRBV12-4,CASSFSDRLNSPLHF,TGTGCCAGCAGTTTTTCGGACAGGCTAAATTCACCCCTCCACTTT
few,TRBJ2-1,TRBD1,TRBV4-3,CASSRGDRGRNNEQFF,TGCGCCAGCAGCCGAGGGGACAGGGGGCGAAACAATGAGCAGTTCTTC
.,TRBJ2-7,TRBD1,TRBV27,CATSSAGTGGYEQYF,TGTGCCACCAGCTCTGCCGGGACAGGGGGCTACGAGCAGTACTTC
.,TRBJ2-1,TRBD2,TRBV20-1,CSARRTSVWEQFF,TGCAGTGCTAGGAGGACTAGTGTTTGGGAGCAGTTCTTC
.,TRBJ1-1,.,TRBV4-2,CASSQGSEGGRGTEAFF,TGTGCCAGCAGCCAAGGGAGTGAGGGGGGGCGCGGAACTGAAGCTTTCTTT
once,TRBJ2-2,.,TRBV9,CASSVRLNTGELFF,TGTGCCAGCAGCGTACGACTGAACACCGGGGAGCTGTTTTTT
.,TRBJ2-7,.,TRBV9,CASSVFGGAGDNEQYF,TGTGCCAGCAGCGTATTTGGGGGGGCGGGAGACAATGAGCAGTACTTC
.,TRBJ2-4,.,TRBV7-2,CASSSPSAAGTGKNIQYF,TGTGCCAGCAGCTCCCCGTCCGCCGCCGGGACCGGTAAGAACATTCAGTACTTC
.,TRBJ1-2,.,TRBV12-3/TRBV12-4,CASSLVLRADGYTF,TGTGCCAGCAGTTTAGTACTCAGGGCGGATGGCTACACCTTC
.,TRBJ2-7,.,TRBV5-1,CASSSRTTYNEQYF,TGCGCCAGCAGCTCGCGGACCACCTACAATGAGCAGTACTTC
.,TRBJ2-3,TRBD1,TRBV5-1,CASSREGTGVTDTQYF,TGCGCCAGCAGCCGTGAGGGGACAGGGGTCACAGATACGCAGTATTTT